This T cell receptor (beta chain) was obtained from a study of CD8+ T cells in alopecia areata. Overall study: Tofacitinib therapy took 6 to 18 months; 6 months off drug came after.

TCR sequencing used cDNA made by reverse transcription of extracted RNA. The protocol was immunoSEQ multiplex PCR, while the TCRdb copy is restricted to in-frame clones and leaves out a portion. The data show 200,000 to 250,000 clones, 30% to 40% seen once. The study, taken as a whole, reports: Under tofacitinib, numerous expanded lesional clonotypes remained detectable in scalp and blood.

Details on this clone: Its antigen is not known.

Specified treatment: oral pan-JAK inhibitor, 5-10 mg twice daily. The V segment lost 1 base and the J segment 2 bases; nucleotides outside the gene matches: 3. The germline gives CDR1 MGHRA, CDR2 YSYEKL. The CDR3 contains 16 residues. The TCR comes from a human donor with alopecia areata. The sample consisted of CD4+ T cells sorted from blood, taken around week 34, from a patient treated with tofacitinib. The chain joins TRBV4-1 to TRBJ2-1, with TRBD2 matching over 9 bases. For the CDR3, the DNA is TGCGCCAGCAGCCAAGCTAGCGGGACTACCTACAATGAGCAGTTCTTC. Its translation: CASSQASGTTYNEQFF.